The 9 T cell receptor beta chains below were found in one sample sequenced in a study of T cells expressing NK-cell markers. TCRdb derives one entry per CDR3 protein from the 5' RACE reads, leaving out DNA. Recorded here are 200,000 to 300,000 distinct CDR3 sequences; the top ten clones represent roughly 4.2%. Sequenced: blood T cells: a sorted CD56 or NKG2C T cell subset, CD4+ or CD8+ T cells, or bulk PBMC T cells (not recorded which). Receptor source: a woman between 18 and 70 years old in good health.

This rearrangement joins TRBV6-2 or TRBV6-3 to TRBJ2-2; TCRdb's D call, TRBD2, is unchecked because there is no DNA. Germline values: CDR1 MNHEY, CDR2 SVGEGT. CDR3 length: 15 residues. This CDR3 reads CAIKGSGLASGELFF.

The genes are TRBV20-1 and TRBJ2-5. Germline V gene data show CDR1 as DFQATT and CDR2 as SNEGSKA (reference sequence). The CDR3 is made up of 13 amino acids. CDR3 loop: CSARRMTRETQYF.

The genes are TRBV29-1 and TRBJ2-7; there is no DNA to check the TCRdb D call of TRBD1. The CDR3 extends over 14 amino acids. Per the germline V gene, CDR1 is SQVTM and CDR2 is ANQGSEA. The CDR3 here is CSVGKDRGAYEQYF.

V gene TRBV6-6 combines with J gene TRBJ1-1. CDR1 MNHNY and CDR2 SVGAGI come from the germline V gene (reference sequence). The CDR3 is made up of 12 amino acids. CDR3 amino acids: CASRMRGTEAFF.

The V and J genes are TRBV20-1 and TRBJ1-1; TCRdb's assignment of TRBD1 cannot be checked, as there is no DNA. Germline loops: CDR1 DFQATT, CDR2 SNEGSKA (reference sequence). The CDR3 is 14 residues long. The CDR3 protein is CSARAVGGVTEAFF.

This chain connects TRBV7-2 to TRBJ2-3. Germline CDR1 reads SGHTA; CDR2 reads FQGNSA. The CDR3 contains 14 residues. This CDR3 is CASSLGQHTDTQYF.

The CDR3 protein is CASSPTGVQPQHF. The genes are TRBV19 and TRBJ1-5; the TCRdb D gene call, TRBD1, has no DNA to confirm it. Per germline, CDR1 LNHDA and CDR2 SQIVND (reference sequence). CDR3 length: 13 amino acids.

The genes are TRBV6-5 and TRBJ2-5. The germline gives CDR1 MNHEY, CDR2 SVGAGI. This CDR3 region has 13 residues. CDR3 region: CASSYGVQETQYF.

CDR3 in amino acids: CSAWEAGRTYEQYF. The chain couples TRBV20-1 to TRBJ2-7; TCRdb names TRBD2, which stays unverified in the absence of DNA. CDR1 and CDR2 (germline): DFQATT, SNEGSKA (reference sequence). This CDR3 spans 14 amino acids.